This is a list of T cell receptor beta chains from one sample in a study of early T cells in non-severe SARS-CoV-2 infection. TCRdb reprocessed the 5' RACE reads via MiXCR and lists one record per CDR3 protein. The table has about 48,000 distinct CDR3 sequences, approximately 7.5% seen once. Material for sequencing was whole blood. The receptors stem from an adult who was a healthcare worker with PCR-confirmed SARS-CoV-2 infection or an uninfected control (not recorded which). CDR3s include the opening cysteine and the closing phenylalanine or tryptophan. The D gene is left open where the match is weak. Size is omitted from some rows. Given values are once, few, many or a class for expanded clones.

size: many
V: TRBV12-3/TRBV12-4
J: TRBJ2-1
length: 13
D: NA
CDR3: CASRGIPYNEQFF
DNA: TGTGCCAGCAGGGGGATTCCTTACAATGAGCAGTTCTTC

size: NA
V: TRBV28
J: TRBJ2-3
length: 15
D: NA
CDR3: CASIPSRRYTDTQYF
DNA: TGTGCCAGCATTCCCTCCCGGCGATACACAGATACGCAGTATTTT

size: many
V: TRBV12-3/TRBV12-4
J: TRBJ2-3
length: 16
D: TRBD1
CDR3: CASSAGTGVNTDTQYF
DNA: TGTGCCAGCAGTGCCGGGACAGGGGTGAACACAGATACGCAGTATTTT

size: many
V: TRBV20-1
J: TRBJ2-7
length: 15
D: TRBD2
CDR3: CSAIIPQRDSYEQYF
DNA: TGCAGTGCTATAATTCCGCAGCGGGACTCCTACGAGCAGTACTTC

size: many
V: TRBV6-1
J: TRBJ1-2
length: 14
D: NA
CDR3: CASSEGDVGYGYTF
DNA: TGTGCCAGCAGTGAAGGGGACGTGGGCTATGGCTACACCTTC

size: many
V: TRBV2
J: TRBJ2-7
length: 13
D: NA
CDR3: CASSATDGYEQYF
DNA: TGTGCCAGCAGTGCCACGGACGGCTACGAGCAGTACTTC

size: many
V: TRBV4-1
J: TRBJ1-2
length: 16
D: NA
CDR3: CASSQGLTGPNYGYTF
DNA: TGCGCCAGCAGCCAAGGCCTGACAGGCCCTAACTATGGCTACACCTTC

size: many
V: TRBV11-2
J: TRBJ1-5
length: 13
D: NA
CDR3: CASSLRRDQPQHF
DNA: TGTGCCAGCAGCCTCCGAAGGGATCAGCCCCAGCATTTT

size: NA
V: TRBV12-3/TRBV12-4
J: TRBJ2-7
length: 14
D: TRBD2
CDR3: CASRATSSSYEQYF
DNA: TGTGCCAGCAGGGCGACTAGCAGCTCCTACGAGCAGTACTTC

size: NA
V: TRBV28
J: TRBJ1-5
length: 16
D: TRBD1
CDR3: CASSTAEGASNQPQHF
DNA: TGTGCCAGCAGTACCGCGGAGGGGGCGAGCAATCAGCCCCAGCATTTT

size: NA
V: TRBV7-8
J: TRBJ1-1
length: 15
D: NA
CDR3: CASSPGHAKNTEAFF
DNA: TGTGCCAGCAGCCCGGGACACGCTAAGAACACTGAAGCTTTCTTT

size: NA
V: TRBV2
J: TRBJ2-2
length: 15
D: TRBD2
CDR3: CASRVAGGPTGELFF
DNA: TGTGCCAGCAGGGTAGCGGGGGGGCCCACCGGGGAGCTGTTTTTT

size: many
V: TRBV5-5
J: TRBJ1-1
length: 14
D: NA
CDR3: CASRSWGENTGAFF
DNA: TGTGCCAGCAGGTCATGGGGGGAGAACACTGGAGCTTTCTTT

size: many
V: TRBV20-1
J: TRBJ1-5
length: 12
D: NA
CDR3: CSASTSNQPQHF
DNA: TGCAGTGCGTCAACGAGCAATCAGCCCCAGCATTTT

size: many
V: TRBV15
J: TRBJ1-5
length: 14
D: NA
CDR3: CATSRKTGNQPQHF
DNA: TGTGCCACCAGCAGAAAAACAGGGAATCAGCCCCAGCATTTT

size: many
V: TRBV19
J: TRBJ2-7
length: 15
D: TRBD1
CDR3: CASSSPGQGSYEQYF
DNA: TGTGCCAGTAGTAGCCCCGGACAGGGCTCCTACGAGCAGTACTTC

size: many
V: TRBV6-6
J: TRBJ2-7
length: 16
D: TRBD2
CDR3: CASSPLGLDLTYEQYF
DNA: TGTGCCAGCAGTCCCCTAGGACTAGATCTTACCTACGAGCAGTACTTC

size: NA
V: TRBV29-1
J: TRBJ2-1
length: 16
D: TRBD1
CDR3: CSAPLIGQGLYNEQFF
DNA: TGCAGCGCTCCCTTGATAGGACAGGGGTTATACAATGAGCAGTTCTTC

size: many
V: TRBV27
J: TRBJ1-5
length: 13
D: NA
CDR3: CASSPRAGQPQHF
DNA: TGTGCCAGCAGTCCCCGTGCGGGACAGCCCCAGCATTTT

size: many
V: TRBV18
J: TRBJ2-5
length: 13
D: NA
CDR3: CASSLQGKETQYF
DNA: TGTGCCAGCTCGCTCCAGGGGAAAGAGACCCAGTACTTC

size: few
V: TRBV12-5
J: TRBJ2-2
length: 16
D: NA
CDR3: CASGLSGARGTGELFF
DNA: TGTGCTAGTGGTTTGTCGGGAGCTCGGGGGACCGGGGAGCTGTTTTTT

size: many
V: TRBV19
J: TRBJ2-1
length: 16
D: TRBD2
CDR3: CASSTTSGGAYNEQFF
DNA: TGTGCCAGTAGTACGACTAGCGGGGGGGCCTACAATGAGCAGTTCTTC

size: many
V: TRBV19
J: TRBJ1-2
length: 13
D: NA
CDR3: CATQTGPGMGYTF
DNA: TGTGCCACCCAAACGGGCCCAGGGATGGGCTACACCTTC

size: many
V: TRBV29-1
J: TRBJ1-3
length: 13
D: NA
CDR3: CSVLRDSGNTIYF
DNA: TGCAGCGTTCTCCGGGACTCTGGAAACACCATATATTTT

size: few
V: TRBV6-1
J: TRBJ1-2
length: 14
D: TRBD1
CDR3: CATDLQTGYYGYTF
DNA: TGTGCCACCGACCTTCAGACAGGGTACTATGGCTACACCTTC

size: many
V: TRBV12-3/TRBV12-4
J: TRBJ2-1
length: 11
D: NA
CDR3: CASSVRADQFF
DNA: TGTGCCAGCAGCGTACGGGCGGACCAGTTCTTC

size: NA
V: TRBV2
J: TRBJ2-3
length: 17
D: TRBD1
CDR3: CASSEVGPGQGTDTQYF
DNA: TGTGCCAGCAGTGAAGTCGGGCCGGGACAGGGAACAGATACGCAGTATTTT

size: few
V: TRBV7-2
J: TRBJ1-1
length: 14
D: NA
CDR3: CASRRGTMNTEAFF
DNA: TGTGCCAGCAGACGGGGCACCATGAACACTGAAGCTTTCTTT

size: many
V: TRBV25-1
J: TRBJ1-3
length: 11
D: TRBD1
CDR3: CASRTNRGLYF
DNA: TGTGCCAGCAGGACAAACAGGGGTCTATATTTT

size: many
V: TRBV6-5
J: TRBJ1-1
length: 16
D: TRBD1
CDR3: CASTYRQGWSNTEAFF
DNA: TGTGCCAGCACCTACCGACAGGGATGGTCGAACACTGAAGCTTTCTTT

size: NA
V: TRBV5-1
J: TRBJ2-1
length: 13
D: NA
CDR3: CASSLAGTNEQFF
DNA: TGCGCCAGCAGCTTGGCCGGGACCAATGAGCAGTTCTTC

size: many
V: TRBV20-1
J: TRBJ2-1
length: 15
D: TRBD1
CDR3: CSARTTGTGGNEQFF
DNA: TGCAGTGCCCGTACCACCGGGACAGGAGGAAATGAGCAGTTCTTC

size: NA
V: TRBV20-1
J: TRBJ2-3
length: 15
D: NA
CDR3: CSATNWTYSTDTQYF
DNA: TGCAGTGCTACCAACTGGACCTACAGCACAGATACGCAGTATTTT

size: few
V: TRBV6-5
J: TRBJ1-2
length: 15
D: NA
CDR3: CASSIQGIANYGYTF
DNA: TGTGCCAGCAGCATACAGGGAATAGCTAACTATGGCTACACCTTC

size: many
V: TRBV4-2
J: TRBJ1-2
length: 15
D: TRBD1
CDR3: CASSQGPGQGYGYTF
DNA: TGTGCCAGCAGCCAAGGGCCGGGACAGGGCTATGGCTACACCTTC

size: NA
V: TRBV28
J: TRBJ1-1
length: 13
D: NA
CDR3: CASSWTQGAEAFF
DNA: TGTGCCAGCAGTTGGACCCAGGGAGCTGAAGCTTTCTTT

size: NA
V: TRBV28
J: TRBJ2-7
length: 15
D: NA
CDR3: CASSFSRAGTYEQYF
DNA: TGTGCCAGCAGTTTCAGTCGGGCAGGGACCTACGAGCAGTACTTC

size: many
V: TRBV6-1
J: TRBJ2-7
length: 15
D: TRBD1
CDR3: CASSELGQGPYEQYF
DNA: TGTGCCAGCAGTGAACTTGGACAGGGACCCTACGAGCAGTACTTC

size: many
V: TRBV3-1
J: TRBJ2-3
length: 16
D: TRBD2
CDR3: CASSQLRLAGPDTQYF
DNA: TGTGCCAGCAGCCAACTCAGACTAGCGGGTCCAGATACGCAGTATTTT